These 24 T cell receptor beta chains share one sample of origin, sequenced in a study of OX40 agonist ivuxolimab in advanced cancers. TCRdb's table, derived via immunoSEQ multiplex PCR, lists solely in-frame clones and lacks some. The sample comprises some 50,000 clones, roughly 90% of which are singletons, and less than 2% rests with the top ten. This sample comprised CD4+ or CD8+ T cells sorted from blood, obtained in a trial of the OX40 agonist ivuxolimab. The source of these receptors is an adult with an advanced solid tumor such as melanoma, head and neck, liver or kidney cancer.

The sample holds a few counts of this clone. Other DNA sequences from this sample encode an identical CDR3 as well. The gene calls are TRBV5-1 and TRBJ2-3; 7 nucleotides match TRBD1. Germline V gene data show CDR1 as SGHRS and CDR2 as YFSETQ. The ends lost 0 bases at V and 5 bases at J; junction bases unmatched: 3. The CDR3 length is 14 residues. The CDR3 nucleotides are TGCGCCAGCAGCTTGGGACAGGGTGGAGATACGCAGTATTTT. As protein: CASSLGQGGDTQYF.

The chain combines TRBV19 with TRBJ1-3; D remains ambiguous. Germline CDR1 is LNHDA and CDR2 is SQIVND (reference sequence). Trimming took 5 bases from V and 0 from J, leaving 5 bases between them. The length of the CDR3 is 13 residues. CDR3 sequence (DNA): TGTGCCAGTAGTTTTCGCTCTGGAAACACCATATATTTT. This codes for CASSFRSGNTIYF. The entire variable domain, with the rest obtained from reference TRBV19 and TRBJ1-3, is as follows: DGGITQSPKYLFRKEGQNVTLSCEQNLNHDAMYWYRQDPGQGLRLIYYSQIVNDFQKGDIAEGYSVSREKKESFPLTVTSAQKNPTAFYLCASSFRSGNTIYFGEGSWLTVV.

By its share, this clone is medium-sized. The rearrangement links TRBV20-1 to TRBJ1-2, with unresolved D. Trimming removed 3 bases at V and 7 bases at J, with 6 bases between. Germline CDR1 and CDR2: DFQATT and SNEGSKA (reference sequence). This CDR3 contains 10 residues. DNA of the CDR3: TGCAGTGCTAGGCCTGCTGGCTACACCTTC. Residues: CSARPAGYTF.

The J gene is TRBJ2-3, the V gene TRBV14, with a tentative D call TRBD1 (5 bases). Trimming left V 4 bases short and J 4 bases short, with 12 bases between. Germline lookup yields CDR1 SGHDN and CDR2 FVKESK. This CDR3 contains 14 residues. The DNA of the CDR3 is TGTGCCAGCAGCCTTCGGACACCCCCAGATACGCAGTATTTT. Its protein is CASSLRTPPDTQYF.

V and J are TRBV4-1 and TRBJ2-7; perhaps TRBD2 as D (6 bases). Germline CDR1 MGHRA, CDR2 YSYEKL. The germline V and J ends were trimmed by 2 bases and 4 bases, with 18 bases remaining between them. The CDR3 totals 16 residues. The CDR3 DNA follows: TGCGCCAGCAGCCAAAGACAAGGGACGGGACTTTACGAGCAGTACTTC. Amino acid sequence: CASSQRQGTGLYEQYF.

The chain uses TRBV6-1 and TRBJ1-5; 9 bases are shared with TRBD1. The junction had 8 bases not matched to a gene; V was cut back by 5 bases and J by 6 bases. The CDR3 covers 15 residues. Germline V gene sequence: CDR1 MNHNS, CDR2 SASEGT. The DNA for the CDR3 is TGTGCCAGCAGTCCCCTAACAGGGGGCAGTCAGCCCCAGCATTTT. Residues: CASSPLTGGSQPQHF.

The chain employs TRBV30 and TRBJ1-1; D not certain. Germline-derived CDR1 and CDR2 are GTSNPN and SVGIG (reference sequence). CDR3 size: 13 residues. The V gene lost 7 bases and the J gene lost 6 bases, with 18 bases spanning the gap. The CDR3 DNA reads TGTGCCTTGAACATCCCGGGAGTCGCTGAAGCTTTCTTT. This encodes CALNIPGVAEAFF.

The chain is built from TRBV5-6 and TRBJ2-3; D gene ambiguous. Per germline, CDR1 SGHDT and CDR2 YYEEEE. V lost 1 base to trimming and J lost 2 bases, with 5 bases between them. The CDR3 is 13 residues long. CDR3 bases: TGTGCCAGCAGCTTGCCTACCACAGATACGCAGTATTTT. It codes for CASSLPTTDTQYF.

DNA of the CDR3: TGTGCCAGTAGACCTCAAGGGGGGTGGGAGACCCAGTACTTC. It encodes CASRPQGGWETQYF. The rearrangement links TRBV19 to TRBJ2-5; possibly TRBD1 or TRBD2 for D (6 bases each). This CDR3 spans 14 amino acids. From germline, CDR1 is LNHDA and CDR2 SQIVND (reference sequence). V was cut by 6 bases and J by 5 bases, with 16 bases left in between.

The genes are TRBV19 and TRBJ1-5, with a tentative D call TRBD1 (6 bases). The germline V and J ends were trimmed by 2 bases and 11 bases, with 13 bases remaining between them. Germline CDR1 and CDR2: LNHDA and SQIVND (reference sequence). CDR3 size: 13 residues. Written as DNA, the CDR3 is TGTGCCAGTAGTATACAGGAAAGGGGGGCCCAGCATTTT. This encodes CASSIQERGAQHF. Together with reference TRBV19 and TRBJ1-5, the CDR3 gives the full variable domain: DGGITQSPKYLFRKEGQNVTLSCEQNLNHDAMYWYRQDPGQGLRLIYYSQIVNDFQKGDIAEGYSVSREKKESFPLTVTSAQKNPTAFYLCASSIQERGAQHFGDGTRLSIL.

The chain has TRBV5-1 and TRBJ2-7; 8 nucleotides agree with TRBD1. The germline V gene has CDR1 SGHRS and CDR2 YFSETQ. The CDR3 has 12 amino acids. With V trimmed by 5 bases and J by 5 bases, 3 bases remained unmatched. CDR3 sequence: CASSLDRDEQYF. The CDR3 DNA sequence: TGCGCCAGCAGTCTGGACAGGGACGAGCAGTACTTC.

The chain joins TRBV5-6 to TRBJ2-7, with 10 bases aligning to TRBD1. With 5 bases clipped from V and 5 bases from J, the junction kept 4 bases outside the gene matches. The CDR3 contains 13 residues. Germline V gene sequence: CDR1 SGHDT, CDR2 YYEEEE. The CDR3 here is CASRRQGANEQYF. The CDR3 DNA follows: TGTGCCAGCAGACGACAGGGGGCCAACGAGCAGTACTTC. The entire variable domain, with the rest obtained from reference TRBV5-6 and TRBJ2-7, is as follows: DAGVTQSPTHLIKTRGQQVTLRCSPKSGHDTVSWYQQALGQGPQFIFQYYEEEERQRGNFPDRFSGHQFPNYSSELNVNALLLGDSALYLCASRRQGANEQYFGPGTRLTVT.

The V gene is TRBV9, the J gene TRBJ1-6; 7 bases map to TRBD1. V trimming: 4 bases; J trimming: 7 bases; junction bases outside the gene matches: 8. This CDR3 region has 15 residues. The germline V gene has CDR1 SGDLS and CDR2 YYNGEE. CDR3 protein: CASSFRQGRNSPLHF. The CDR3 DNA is TGTGCCAGCAGCTTCCGACAGGGAAGAAATTCACCCCTCCACTTT.

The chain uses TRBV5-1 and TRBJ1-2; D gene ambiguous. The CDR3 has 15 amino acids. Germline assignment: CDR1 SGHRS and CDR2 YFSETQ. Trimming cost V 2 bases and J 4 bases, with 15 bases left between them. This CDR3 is CASSFVGVAGYGYTF. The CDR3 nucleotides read TGCGCCAGCAGCTTTGTCGGGGTTGCCGGCTATGGCTACACCTTC. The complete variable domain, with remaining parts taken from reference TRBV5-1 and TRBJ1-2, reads KAGVTQTPRYLIKTRGQQVTLSCSPISGHRSVSWYQQTPGQGLQFLFEYFSETQRNKGNFPGRFSGRQFSNSRSEMNVSTLELGDSALYLCASSFVGVAGYGYTFGSGTRLTVV.

DNA for the CDR3: TGTGCCAGCAGCTTAGATGGTAGCGGCACAGATACGCAGTATTTT. Translation: CASSLDGSGTDTQYF. V gene TRBV7-3 combines with J gene TRBJ2-3; maybe TRBD2 (5 bases). Germline V gene sequence: CDR1 SGHTA, CDR2 FQGTGA. CDR3 length: 15 amino acids. V was shortened by 2 bases and J by 1 base, with 10 bases between the two germline ends.

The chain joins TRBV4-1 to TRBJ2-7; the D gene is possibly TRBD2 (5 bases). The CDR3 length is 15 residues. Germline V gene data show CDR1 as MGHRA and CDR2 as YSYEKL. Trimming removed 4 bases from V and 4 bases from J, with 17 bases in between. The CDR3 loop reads CASSRNEGEGYEQYF. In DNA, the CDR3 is TGCGCCAGCAGCCGAAACGAAGGTGAGGGATACGAGCAGTACTTC.

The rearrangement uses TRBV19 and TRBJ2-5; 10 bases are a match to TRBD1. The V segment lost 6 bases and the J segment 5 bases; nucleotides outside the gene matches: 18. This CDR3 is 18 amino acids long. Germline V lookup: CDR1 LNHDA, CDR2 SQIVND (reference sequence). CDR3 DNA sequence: TGTGCCAGTAGCCCTTTCCGGGACAGGGGTCGTAAGAGGGAGACCCAGTACTTC. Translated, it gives CASSPFRDRGRKRETQYF. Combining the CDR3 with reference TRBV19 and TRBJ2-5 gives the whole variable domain DGGITQSPKYLFRKEGQNVTLSCEQNLNHDAMYWYRQDPGQGLRLIYYSQIVNDFQKGDIAEGYSVSREKKESFPLTVTSAQKNPTAFYLCASSPFRDRGRKRETQYFGPGTRLLVL.

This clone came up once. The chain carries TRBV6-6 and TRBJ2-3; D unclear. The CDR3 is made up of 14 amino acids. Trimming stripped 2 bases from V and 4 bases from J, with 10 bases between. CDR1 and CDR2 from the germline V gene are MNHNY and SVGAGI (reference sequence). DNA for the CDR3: TGTGCCAGCAGTTACAAGATAGATCCAGATACGCAGTATTTT. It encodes CASSYKIDPDTQYF.

Here the CDR3 reads CASNLVGSSFRTGELFF. In DNA form, the CDR3 reads TGTGCCAGCAACCTGGTTGGGTCTTCGTTTAGGACCGGGGAGCTGTTTTTT. The V gene is TRBV5-6, the J gene TRBJ2-2, with no clear D. The V end was cut by 6 bases, the J end by 5 bases, with 23 bases between. Germline CDR1 SGHDT, CDR2 YYEEEE. The CDR3 has 17 amino acids.

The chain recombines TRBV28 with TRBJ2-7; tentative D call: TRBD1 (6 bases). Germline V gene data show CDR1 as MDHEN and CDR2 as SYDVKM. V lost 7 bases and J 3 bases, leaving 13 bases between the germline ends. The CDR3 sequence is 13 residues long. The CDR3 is CASTRDIRYEQYF. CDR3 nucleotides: TGTGCCAGCACCCGGGACATTCGCTACGAGCAGTACTTC.

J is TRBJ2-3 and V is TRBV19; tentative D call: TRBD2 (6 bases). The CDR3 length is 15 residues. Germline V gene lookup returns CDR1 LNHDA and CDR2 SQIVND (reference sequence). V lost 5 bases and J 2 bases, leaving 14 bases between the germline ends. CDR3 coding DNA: TGTGCCAGTAGTTCGGGGCAGGACTACACAGATACGCAGTATTTT. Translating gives CASSSGQDYTDTQYF.

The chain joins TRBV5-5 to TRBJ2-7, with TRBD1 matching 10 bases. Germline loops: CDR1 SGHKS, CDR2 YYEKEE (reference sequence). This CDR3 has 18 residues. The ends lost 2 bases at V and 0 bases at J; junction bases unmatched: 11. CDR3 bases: TGTGCCAGCAGCTTAAGGGACAGGGGTCCCACGAGCTCCTACGAGCAGTACTTC. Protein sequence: CASSLRDRGPTSSYEQYF. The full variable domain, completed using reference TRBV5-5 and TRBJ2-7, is DAGVTQSPTHLIKTRGQQVTLRCSPISGHKSVSWYQQVLGQGPQFIFQYYEKEERGRGNFPDRFSARQFPNYSSELNVNALLLGDSALYLCASSLRDRGPTSSYEQYFGPGTRLTVT.

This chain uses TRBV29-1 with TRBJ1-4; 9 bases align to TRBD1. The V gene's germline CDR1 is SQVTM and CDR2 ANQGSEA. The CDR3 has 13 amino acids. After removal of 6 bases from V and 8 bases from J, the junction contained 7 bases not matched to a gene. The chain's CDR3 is CSVSTGGGEKLFF. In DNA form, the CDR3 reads TGCAGCGTGTCGACAGGGGGAGGGGAAAAACTGTTTTTT.

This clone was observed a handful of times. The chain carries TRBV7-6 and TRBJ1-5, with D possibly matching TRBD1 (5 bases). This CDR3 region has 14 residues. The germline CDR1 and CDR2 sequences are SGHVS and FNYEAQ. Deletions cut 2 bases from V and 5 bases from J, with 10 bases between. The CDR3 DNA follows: TGTGCCAGCAGCTTACAGGGATGGGATCAGCCCCAGCATTTT. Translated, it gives CASSLQGWDQPQHF.